Sequencing of this TCR beta chain was carried out in a study of hypomethylating agent response in myelodysplastic syndrome. Across the whole study: Of the myelodysplastic syndrome patients, roughly 9 were male, 2 female. About six patients responded with complete response or hematologic improvement; about five did not. Whole-study findings and limits: Across all patients and within response groups, hypomethylating treatment left richness, diversity and clonality without significant change.

Worth noting for this clone: What it recognizes is unknown.

Sequenced by immunoSEQ multiplex PCR; TCRdb stores in-frame clones only, minus some. The sample includes some 9,300 clones, 83% seen only once; the top ten take roughly 4.2%. This CDR3 has 14 residues. Germline lookup yields CDR1 SGHDT and CDR2 YYEEEE. Unmatched junction bases numbered 5, after V lost 4 bases and J lost 5 bases. The sample here was bone marrow, taken before or after starting hypomethylating agent treatment for myelodysplastic syndrome (not recorded which). The sequence came from a human donor with myelodysplastic syndrome. The V and J genes are TRBV5-6 and TRBJ2-7; 11 bases align to TRBD1. As DNA, the CDR3 is TGTGCCAGCAGCCATGGACAGGGGGCTAACGAGCAGTACTTC. Protein product: CASSHGQGANEQYF.